This T cell receptor (beta chain) originates from a study of CD8+CD57+ T cells in acquired aplastic anemia. Background on the study: Healthy donors had, on average, roughly 10 million reads for their CD4+ cells.

The TCR beta profiling, which covered VDJ combination and CDR3 sequence, was carried out using genomic DNA as the template. TCRdb analysed the reads with MiXCR anew, one entry per CDR3 protein. The sample lists around 400,000 distinct CDR3 sequences, under 80% occurring once. Germline V CDR1 and CDR2: MNHEY, SVGAGI. The CDR3 is made up of 13 amino acids. Study-level findings and limits: Sharing between patients and controls was observed for about 27 CD8+ CDR3 sequences.

This clonotype turned up a few times. Its antigen is currently unknown. Given a much more abundant clone one base away, this may be a read error. Sequenced material: sorted CD4+, CD8+, or CD8+CD57+ T cells (not recorded which) from PBMCs. The origin of this receptor is a human donor in good health, serving as a control. V usage is TRBV6-5 and J usage is TRBJ1-1; no reliable D call. CDR3 protein: CASSQTPNAEAFF. The CDR3 coding sequence is TGTGCCAGCAGTCAAACACCGAACGCTGAAGCTTTCTTT.